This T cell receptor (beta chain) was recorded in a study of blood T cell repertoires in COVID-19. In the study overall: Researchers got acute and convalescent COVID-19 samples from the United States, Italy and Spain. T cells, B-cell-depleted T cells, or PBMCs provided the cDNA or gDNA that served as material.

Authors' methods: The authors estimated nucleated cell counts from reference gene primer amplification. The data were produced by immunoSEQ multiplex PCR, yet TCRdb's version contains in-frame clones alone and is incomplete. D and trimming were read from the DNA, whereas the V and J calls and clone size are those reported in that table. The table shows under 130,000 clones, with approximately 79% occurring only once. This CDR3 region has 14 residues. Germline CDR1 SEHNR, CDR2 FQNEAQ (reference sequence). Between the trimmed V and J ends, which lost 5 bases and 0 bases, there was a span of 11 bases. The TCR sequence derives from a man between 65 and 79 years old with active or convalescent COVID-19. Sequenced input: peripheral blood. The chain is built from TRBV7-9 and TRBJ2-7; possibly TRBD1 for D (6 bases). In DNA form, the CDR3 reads TGTGCCAGCAGCCGGACAGCAAGCTCCTACGAGCAGTACTTC. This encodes CASSRTASSYEQYF.